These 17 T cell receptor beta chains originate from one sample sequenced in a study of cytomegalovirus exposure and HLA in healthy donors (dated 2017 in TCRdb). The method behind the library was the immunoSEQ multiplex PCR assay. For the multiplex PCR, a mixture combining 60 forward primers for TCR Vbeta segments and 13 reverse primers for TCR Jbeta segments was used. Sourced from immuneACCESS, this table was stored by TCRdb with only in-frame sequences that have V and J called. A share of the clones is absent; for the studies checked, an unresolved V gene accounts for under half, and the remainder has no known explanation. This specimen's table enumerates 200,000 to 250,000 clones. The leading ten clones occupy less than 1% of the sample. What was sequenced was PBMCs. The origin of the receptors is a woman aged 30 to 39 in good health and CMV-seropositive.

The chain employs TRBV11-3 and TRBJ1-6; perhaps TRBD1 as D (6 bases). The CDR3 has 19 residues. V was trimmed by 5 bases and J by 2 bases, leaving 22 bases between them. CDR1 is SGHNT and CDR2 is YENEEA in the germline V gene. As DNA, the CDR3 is TGTGCCAGCAGCGCCCCTACGTCGGTTGGGGGCGCCTATAATTCACCCCTCCACTTT. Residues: CASSAPTSVGGAYNSPLHF.

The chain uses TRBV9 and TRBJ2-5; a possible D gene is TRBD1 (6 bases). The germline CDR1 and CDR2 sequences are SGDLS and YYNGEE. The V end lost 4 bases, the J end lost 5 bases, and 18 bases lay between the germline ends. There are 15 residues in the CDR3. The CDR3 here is CASSPGQTLSETQYF. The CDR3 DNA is TGTGCCAGCAGCCCTGGACAGACCCTTTCCGAGACCCAGTACTTC. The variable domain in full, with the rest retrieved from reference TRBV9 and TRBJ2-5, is DSGVTQTPKHLITATGQRVTLRCSPRSGDLSVYWYQQSLDQGLQFLIQYYNGEERAKGNILERFSAQQFPDLHSELNLSSLELGDSALYFCASSPGQTLSETQYFGPGTRLLVL.

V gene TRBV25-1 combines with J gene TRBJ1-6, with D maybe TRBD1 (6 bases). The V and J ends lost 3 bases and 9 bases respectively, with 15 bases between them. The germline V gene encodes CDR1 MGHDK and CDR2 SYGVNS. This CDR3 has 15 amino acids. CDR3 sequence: CASSEYSGVSSPLHF. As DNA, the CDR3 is TGTGCCAGCAGTGAGTACTCAGGGGTTAGTTCACCCCTCCACTTT.

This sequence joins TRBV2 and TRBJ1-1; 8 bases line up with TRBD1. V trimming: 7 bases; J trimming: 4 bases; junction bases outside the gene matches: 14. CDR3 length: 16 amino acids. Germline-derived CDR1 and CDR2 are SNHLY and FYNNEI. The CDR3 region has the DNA TGTGCCAGCAATCCCGGACAGGGCTTGGCGGGCACTGAAGCTTTCTTT. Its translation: CASNPGQGLAGTEAFF.

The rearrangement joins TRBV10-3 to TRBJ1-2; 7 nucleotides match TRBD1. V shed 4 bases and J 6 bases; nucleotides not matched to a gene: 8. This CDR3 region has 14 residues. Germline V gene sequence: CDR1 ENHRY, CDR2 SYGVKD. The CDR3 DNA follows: TGTGCCATCAGTGGGACAGGTTTAGGGGATGGCTACACCTTC. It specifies CAISGTGLGDGYTF.

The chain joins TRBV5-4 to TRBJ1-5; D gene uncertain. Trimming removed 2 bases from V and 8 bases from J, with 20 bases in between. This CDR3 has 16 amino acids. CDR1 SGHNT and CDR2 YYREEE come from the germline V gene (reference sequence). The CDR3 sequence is CASSFYIVLLAEPQHF. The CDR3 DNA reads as TGTGCCAGCAGCTTTTATATCGTACTGTTGGCGGAGCCCCAGCATTTT.

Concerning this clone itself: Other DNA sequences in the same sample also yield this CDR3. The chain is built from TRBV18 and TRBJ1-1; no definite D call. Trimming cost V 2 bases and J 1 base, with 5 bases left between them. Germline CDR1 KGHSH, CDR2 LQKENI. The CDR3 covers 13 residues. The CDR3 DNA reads TGTGCCAGCTCACCAGGGCGGAACACTGAAGCTTTCTTT. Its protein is CASSPGRNTEAFF.

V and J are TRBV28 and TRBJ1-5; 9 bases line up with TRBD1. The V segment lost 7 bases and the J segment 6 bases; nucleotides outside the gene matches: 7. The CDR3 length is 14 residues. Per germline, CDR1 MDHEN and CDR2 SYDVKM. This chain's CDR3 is CASTEGQGSQPQHF. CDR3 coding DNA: TGTGCCAGCACCGAGGGACAGGGCAGTCAGCCCCAGCATTTT.

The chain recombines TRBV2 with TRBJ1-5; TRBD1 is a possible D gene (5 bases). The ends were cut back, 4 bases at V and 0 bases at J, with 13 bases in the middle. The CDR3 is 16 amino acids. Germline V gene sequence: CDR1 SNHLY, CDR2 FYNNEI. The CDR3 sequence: CASSGDSLYSNQPQHF. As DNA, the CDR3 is TGTGCCAGCAGTGGTGACAGCCTTTATAGCAATCAGCCCCAGCATTTT.

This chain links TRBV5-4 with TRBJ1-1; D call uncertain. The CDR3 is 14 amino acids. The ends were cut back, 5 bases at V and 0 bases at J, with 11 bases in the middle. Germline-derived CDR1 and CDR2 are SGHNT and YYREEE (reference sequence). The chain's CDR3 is CASRFAAMNTEAFF. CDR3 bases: TGTGCCAGCAGATTCGCCGCTATGAACACTGAAGCTTTCTTT.

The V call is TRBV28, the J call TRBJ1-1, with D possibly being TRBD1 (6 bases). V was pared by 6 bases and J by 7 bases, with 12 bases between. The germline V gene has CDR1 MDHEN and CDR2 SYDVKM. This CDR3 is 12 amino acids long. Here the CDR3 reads CASSPPGHEAFF. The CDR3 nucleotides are TGTGCCAGCAGCCCACCGGGACATGAAGCTTTCTTT.

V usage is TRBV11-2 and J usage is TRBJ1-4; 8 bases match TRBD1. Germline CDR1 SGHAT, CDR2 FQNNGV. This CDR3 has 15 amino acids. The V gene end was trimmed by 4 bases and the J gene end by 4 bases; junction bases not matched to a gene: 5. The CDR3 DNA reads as TGTGCCAGCAGCTCCTGGACAGGGAATAATGAAAAACTGTTTTTT. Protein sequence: CASSSWTGNNEKLFF.

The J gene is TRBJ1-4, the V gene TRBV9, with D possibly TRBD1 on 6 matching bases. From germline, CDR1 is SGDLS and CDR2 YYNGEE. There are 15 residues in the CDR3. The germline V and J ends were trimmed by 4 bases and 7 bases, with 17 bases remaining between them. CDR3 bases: TGTGCCAGCAGCTTCTCCGGGGGGGCAAGTGAAAAACTGTTTTTT. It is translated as CASSFSGGASEKLFF.

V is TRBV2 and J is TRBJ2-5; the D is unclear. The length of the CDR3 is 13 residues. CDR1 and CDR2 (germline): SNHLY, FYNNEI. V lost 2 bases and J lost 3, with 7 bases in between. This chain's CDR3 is CASSEYLEETQYF. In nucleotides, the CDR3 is TGTGCCAGCAGTGAATATCTTGAAGAGACCCAGTACTTC.

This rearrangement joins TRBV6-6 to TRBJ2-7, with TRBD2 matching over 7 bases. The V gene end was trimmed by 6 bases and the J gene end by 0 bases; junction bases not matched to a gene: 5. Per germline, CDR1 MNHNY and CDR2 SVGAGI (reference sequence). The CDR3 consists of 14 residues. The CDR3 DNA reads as TGTGCCAGCAGCCAAGCGGGAAGCTCCTACGAGCAGTACTTC. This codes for CASSQAGSSYEQYF.

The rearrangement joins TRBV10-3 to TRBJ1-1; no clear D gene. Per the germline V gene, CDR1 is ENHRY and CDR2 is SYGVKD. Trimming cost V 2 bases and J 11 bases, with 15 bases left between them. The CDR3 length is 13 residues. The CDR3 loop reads CAISEEAMRSAFF. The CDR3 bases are TGTGCCATCAGTGAGGAGGCGATGCGGTCGGCTTTCTTT.

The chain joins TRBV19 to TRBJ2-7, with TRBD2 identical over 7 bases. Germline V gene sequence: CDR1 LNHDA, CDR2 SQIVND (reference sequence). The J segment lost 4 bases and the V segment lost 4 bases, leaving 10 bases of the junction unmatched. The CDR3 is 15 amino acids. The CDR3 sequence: CASSTLAEALYEQYF. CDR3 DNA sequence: TGTGCCAGTAGTACCCTAGCGGAGGCGTTGTACGAGCAGTACTTC.